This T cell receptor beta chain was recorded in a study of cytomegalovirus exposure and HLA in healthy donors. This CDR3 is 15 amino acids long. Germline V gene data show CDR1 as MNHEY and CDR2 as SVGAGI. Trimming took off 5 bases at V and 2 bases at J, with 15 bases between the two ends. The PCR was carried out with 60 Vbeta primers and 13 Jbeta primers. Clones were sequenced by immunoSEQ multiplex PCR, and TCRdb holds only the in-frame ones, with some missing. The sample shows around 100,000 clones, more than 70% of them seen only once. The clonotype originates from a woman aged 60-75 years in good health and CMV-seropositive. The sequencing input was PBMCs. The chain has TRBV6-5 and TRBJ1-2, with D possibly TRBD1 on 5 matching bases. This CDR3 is CASSGPGVGNYGYTF. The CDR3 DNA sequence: TGTGCCAGCAGTGGCCCGGGGGTAGGGAACTATGGCTACACCTTC.